These 13 T cell receptor beta chains came from one sample sequenced in a study of CD8 T cells in ankylosing spondylitis. Study-level points and caveats: Fewer than ten highly homologous variants made up a TCR beta motif that seemed to typify ankylosing spondylitis blood.

These receptors have no known antigen. MiXCR was run by TCRdb on the 5' RACE reads, yielding one entry per CDR3 protein. In the table there are about 700,000 distinct CDR3 sequences, under 20% of which are singletons. The sequenced sample consisted of blood, either unsorted or a sorted T cell fraction (not recorded which). Receptors originate from a male donor with ankylosing spondylitis.

The gene calls are TRBV5-6 and TRBJ1-2, with D unclear. The V and J ends lost 4 bases and 2 bases respectively, with 9 bases between them. The V gene's germline CDR1 is SGHDT and CDR2 YYEEEE. This CDR3 spans 13 amino acids. The CDR3 here is CASSQRTNYGYTF. CDR3 in DNA: TGTGCCAGCAGCCAGAGGACCAACTATGGCTACACCTTC.

The V gene is TRBV29-1, the J gene TRBJ2-3; the D call may be TRBD1 or TRBD2 (5 bases each). This CDR3 is 15 amino acids long. The V gene lost 0 bases and the J gene lost 1 base, with 11 bases spanning the gap. Per germline, CDR1 SQVTM and CDR2 ANQGSEA. CDR3 in DNA: TGCAGCGTTGAAGATGGGGACGGGCGCACAGATACGCAGTATTTT. Its translation is CSVEDGDGRTDTQYF.

The rearrangement uses TRBV4-3 and TRBJ1-1; TRBD1 is a possible D gene (6 bases). Germline CDR1 is LGHNA and CDR2 is YSLEER. V was pared by 1 base and J by 2 bases, with 17 bases between. The CDR3 extends over 17 amino acids. The CDR3 region is CASSQVPVAGANTEAFF. The CDR3 DNA is TGCGCCAGCAGCCAAGTTCCGGTAGCAGGGGCTAACACTGAAGCTTTCTTT.

V gene TRBV4-3 combines with J gene TRBJ2-5; D is ambiguous. V was pared by 1 base and J by 4 bases, with 13 bases between. The CDR3 has 15 residues. Germline V gives CDR1 LGHNA, CDR2 YSLEER. The CDR3 DNA follows: TGCGCCAGCAGCCAAGTTTGGCACCGAGGAGAGACCCAGTACTTC. It encodes CASSQVWHRGETQYF.

Only a few counts were recorded for this clonotype. This sequence joins TRBV2 and TRBJ1-1; D is unclear. Per germline, CDR1 SNHLY and CDR2 FYNNEI. The CDR3 contains 15 residues. Deletions cut 7 bases from V and 0 bases from J, with 15 bases between. CDR3 residues: CASIRSGSMNTEAFF. The CDR3 nucleotides read TGTGCCAGCATTCGCAGTGGCAGCATGAACACTGAAGCTTTCTTT. The full variable domain, rest sourced from reference TRBV2 and TRBJ1-1, is EPEVTQTPSHQVTQMGQEVILRCVPISNHLYFYWYRQILGQKVEFLVSFYNNEISEKSEIFDDQFSVERPDGSNFTLKIRSTKLEDSAMYFCASIRSGSMNTEAFFGQGTRLTVV.

The chain links TRBV20-1 to TRBJ2-1, with TRBD2 identical over 10 bases. This CDR3 region has 15 residues. CDR1 is DFQATT, CDR2 SNEGSKA, per germline (reference sequence). Trimming cost V 5 bases and J 3 bases; bases outside gene matches: 7. CDR3 nucleotide sequence: TGCAGTGCTTCCCCCGCTAGCGGGGGCTACAATGAGCAGTTCTTC. Translated, it gives CSASPASGGYNEQFF.

V gene TRBV7-9 combines with J gene TRBJ2-2; D is ambiguous. Looked up from germline, CDR1 is SEHNR and CDR2 is FQNEAQ (reference sequence). CDR3 length equals 12 residues. V shed 5 bases and J shed 7 bases, with 8 bases lying between them. The CDR3 DNA follows: TGTGCCAGCAGCGGGATGATCGGGGAGCTGTTTTTT. Its protein product is CASSGMIGELFF.

The genes are TRBV5-1 and TRBJ1-3; no clear D. This CDR3 contains 13 residues. V dropped 6 bases and J dropped 1 base, with 8 bases sitting between them. From germline, CDR1 is SGHRS and CDR2 YFSETQ. CDR3 amino acids: CASKGRSGNTIYF. Written as DNA, the CDR3 is TGCGCCAGCAAGGGTAGATCTGGAAACACCATATATTTT. Using reference TRBV5-1 and TRBJ1-3 for the parts outside the CDR3, the full variable domain is KAGVTQTPRYLIKTRGQQVTLSCSPISGHRSVSWYQQTPGQGLQFLFEYFSETQRNKGNFPGRFSGRQFSNSRSEMNVSTLELGDSALYLCASKGRSGNTIYFGEGSWLTVV.

This clonotype showed up just a few times. The chain is built from TRBV29-1 and TRBJ2-5; D could derive from TRBD1 or TRBD2 (5 bases each). Trimming cost V 7 bases and J 2 bases, with 14 bases left between them. CDR3 length: 13 amino acids. The germline V gene has CDR1 SQVTM and CDR2 ANQGSEA. CDR3 DNA: TGCAGCGGTGCAACCGGGGCTCAAGAGACCCAGTACTTC. Protein: CSGATGAQETQYF.

The chain uses TRBV3-1 and TRBJ2-2; the D gene is possibly TRBD2 (6 bases). The length of the CDR3 is 16 residues. Germline V lookup: CDR1 LGHDT, CDR2 YNNKEL (reference sequence). V lost 1 base, J lost 1 base, and 10 bases lay in between. CDR3 DNA: TGTGCCAGCAGCCAAGGCACTAGCCGGAACACCGGGGAGCTGTTTTTT. Its translation is CASSQGTSRNTGELFF.

CDR3 in DNA: TGTGCCAGCAGTCCCCCCCCGCCCTACGAGCAGTACTTC. Protein sequence: CASSPPPPYEQYF. The chain is built from TRBV28 and TRBJ2-7; D is ambiguous. Germline CDR1 reads MDHEN; CDR2 reads SYDVKM. CDR3 length: 13 residues. The V gene lost 5 bases and the J gene lost 2 bases, with 10 bases spanning the gap.

This chain uses TRBV3-1 with TRBJ2-1; D ambiguous. In germline, CDR1 is LGHDT, CDR2 YNNKEL (reference sequence). This CDR3 is 15 amino acids long. Trimming took 4 bases from V and 3 from J, leaving 13 bases between them. The CDR3 nucleotides are TGTGCCAGCAGCCTCCGGGCGCCCGACTACAATGAGCAGTTCTTC. This gives the protein CASSLRAPDYNEQFF.

In its sample, this clonotype was seen a few times. V usage is TRBV12-3 or TRBV12-4 and J usage is TRBJ2-1; 8 bases fit TRBD2. J was trimmed by 9 bases and V by 4 bases; bases with no gene match: 14. The CDR3 contains 16 residues. The CDR3 reads CASSSPGTRGSGEQFF. CDR3 nucleotide sequence: TGTGCCAGCAGTTCCCCCGGGACTAGAGGTTCCGGTGAGCAGTTCTTC.